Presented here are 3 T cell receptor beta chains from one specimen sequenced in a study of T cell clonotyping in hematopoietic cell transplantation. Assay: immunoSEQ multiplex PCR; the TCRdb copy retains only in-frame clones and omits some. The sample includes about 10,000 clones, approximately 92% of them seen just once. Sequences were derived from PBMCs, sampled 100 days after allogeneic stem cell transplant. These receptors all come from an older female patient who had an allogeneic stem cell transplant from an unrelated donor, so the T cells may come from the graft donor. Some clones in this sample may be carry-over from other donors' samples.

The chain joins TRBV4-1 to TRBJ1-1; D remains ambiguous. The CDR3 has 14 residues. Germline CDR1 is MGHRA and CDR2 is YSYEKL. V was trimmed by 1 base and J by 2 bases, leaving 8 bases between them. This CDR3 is CASSQGTANTEAFF. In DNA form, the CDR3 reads TGCGCCAGCAGCCAAGGGACGGCCAACACTGAAGCTTTCTTT.

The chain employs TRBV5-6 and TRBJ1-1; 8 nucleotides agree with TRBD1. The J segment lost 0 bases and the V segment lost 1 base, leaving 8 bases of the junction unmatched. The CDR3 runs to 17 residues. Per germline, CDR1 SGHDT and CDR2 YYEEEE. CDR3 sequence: CASSLQGAGVMNTEAFF. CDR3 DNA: TGTGCCAGCAGCTTGCAGGGGGCGGGAGTTATGAACACTGAAGCTTTCTTT.

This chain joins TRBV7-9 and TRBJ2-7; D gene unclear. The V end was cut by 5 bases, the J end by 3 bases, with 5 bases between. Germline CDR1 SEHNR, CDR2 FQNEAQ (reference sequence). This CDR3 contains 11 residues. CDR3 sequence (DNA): TGTGCCAGCAGCAACAACTACGAGCAGTACTTC. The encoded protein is CASSNNYEQYF.